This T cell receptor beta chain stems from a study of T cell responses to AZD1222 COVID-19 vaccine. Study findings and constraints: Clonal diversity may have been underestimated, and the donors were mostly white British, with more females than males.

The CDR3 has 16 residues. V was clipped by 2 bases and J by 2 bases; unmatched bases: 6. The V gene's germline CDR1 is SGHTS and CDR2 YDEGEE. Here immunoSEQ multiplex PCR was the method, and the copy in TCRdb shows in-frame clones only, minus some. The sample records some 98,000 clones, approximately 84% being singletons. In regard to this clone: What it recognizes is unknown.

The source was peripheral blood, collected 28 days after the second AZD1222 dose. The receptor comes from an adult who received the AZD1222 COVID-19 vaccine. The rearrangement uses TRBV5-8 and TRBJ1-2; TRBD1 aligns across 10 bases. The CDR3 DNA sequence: TGTGCCAGCAGCTTTGTCCCGGGACAGGGGAACTATGGCTACACCTTC. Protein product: CASSFVPGQGNYGYTF.